This T cell receptor (beta chain) was retrieved from a study of blood T cells in healthy people across ages. PCR was performed a second time for about 7 to 12 cycles using a sample-barcoded 5' primer and a J-beta primer mix. TCRdb re-called the 5' RACE reads through MiXCR, storing one row per CDR3 protein. The data contain approximately 1,100,000 distinct CDR3 sequences, around 43% of them singletons. General study findings and limits: Bulk PBMC profiling left naive and antigen-experienced comparisons inconclusive. The long-lived group displayed more naive CD4+ cells, plus higher diversity, than the aged donors did. Strong correlation was found linking TCR beta diversity to naive T cell percentage. Researchers deemed the diversity estimates from one million T cells underestimates.

The CDR3 spans 13 residues. The V and J ends lost 10 bases and 0 bases, in that order; junction bases with no gene match: 1. The germline gives CDR1 MNHNS, CDR2 SASEGT. This clonotype is a singleton in its sample. Its antigen is still unknown. Sequencing input: blood. The origin of this receptor is a woman aged 55-70 years in good health. The rearrangement links TRBV6-1 to TRBJ1-4; 8 bases match TRBD1. The CDR3 nucleotides read TGTGCCACGACAGGGGCAACTAATGAAAAACTGTTTTTT. Amino acid sequence: CATTGATNEKLFF.